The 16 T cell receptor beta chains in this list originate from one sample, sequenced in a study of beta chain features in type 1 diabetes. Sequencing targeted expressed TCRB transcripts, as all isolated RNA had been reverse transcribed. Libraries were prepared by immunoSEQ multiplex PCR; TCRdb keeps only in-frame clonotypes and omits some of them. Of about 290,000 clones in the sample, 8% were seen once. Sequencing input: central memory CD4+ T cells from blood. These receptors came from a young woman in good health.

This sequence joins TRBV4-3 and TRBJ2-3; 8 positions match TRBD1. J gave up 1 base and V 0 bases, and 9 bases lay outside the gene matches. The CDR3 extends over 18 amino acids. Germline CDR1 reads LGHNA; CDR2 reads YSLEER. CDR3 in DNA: TGCGCCAGCAGCCAAGAAGTTACGACAGGGGATGGCACAGATACGCAGTATTTT. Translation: CASSQEVTTGDGTDTQYF.

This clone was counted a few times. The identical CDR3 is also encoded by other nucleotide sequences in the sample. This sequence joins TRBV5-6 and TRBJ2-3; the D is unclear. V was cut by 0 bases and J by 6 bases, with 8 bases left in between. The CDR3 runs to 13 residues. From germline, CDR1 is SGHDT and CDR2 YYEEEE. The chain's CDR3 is CASSLEDRDTQYF. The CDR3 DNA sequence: TGTGCCAGCAGCTTGGAGGACCGCGATACGCAGTATTTT.

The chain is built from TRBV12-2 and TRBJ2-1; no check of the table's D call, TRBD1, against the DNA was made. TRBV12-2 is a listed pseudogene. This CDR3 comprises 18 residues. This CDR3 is CASRLVLVLTGAYNEQFF. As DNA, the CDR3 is TGTGCAAGTCGCTTAGTTTTAGTATTAACAGGGGCCTACAATGAGCAGTTCTTC.

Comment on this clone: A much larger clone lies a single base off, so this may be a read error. This CDR3 reads CASSDSWGAVGYTF. CDR3 sequence (DNA): TGTGCCAGCAGTGACTCATGGGGGGCAGTTGGCTACACCTTC. V gene TRBV2 combines with J gene TRBJ1-2; possibly TRBD1 for D (6 bases). Trimming shortened V by 3 bases and J by 7 bases, and 15 bases separated the two germline ends. Germline V lookup: CDR1 SNHLY, CDR2 FYNNEI. The CDR3 loop spans 14 amino acids. The full variable domain, with the rest looked up from reference TRBV2 and TRBJ1-2, is EPEVTQTPSHQVTQMGQEVILRCVPISNHLYFYWYRQILGQKVEFLVSFYNNEISEKSEIFDDQFSVERPDGSNFTLKIRSTKLEDSAMYFCASSDSWGAVGYTFGSGTRLTVV.

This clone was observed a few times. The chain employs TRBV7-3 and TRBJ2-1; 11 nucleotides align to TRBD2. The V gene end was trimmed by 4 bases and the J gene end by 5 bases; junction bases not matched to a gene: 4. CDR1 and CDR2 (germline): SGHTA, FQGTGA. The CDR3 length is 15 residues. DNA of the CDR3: TGTGCCAGCAGCTCGACTAGCGGGAAAAACAATGAGCAGTTCTTC. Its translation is CASSSTSGKNNEQFF.

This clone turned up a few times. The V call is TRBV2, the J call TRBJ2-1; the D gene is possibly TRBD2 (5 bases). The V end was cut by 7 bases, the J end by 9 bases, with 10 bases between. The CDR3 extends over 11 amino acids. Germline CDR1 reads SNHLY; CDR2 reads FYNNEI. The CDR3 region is CASKGRGEQFF. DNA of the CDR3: TGTGCCAGCAAAGGTCGGGGTGAGCAGTTCTTC.

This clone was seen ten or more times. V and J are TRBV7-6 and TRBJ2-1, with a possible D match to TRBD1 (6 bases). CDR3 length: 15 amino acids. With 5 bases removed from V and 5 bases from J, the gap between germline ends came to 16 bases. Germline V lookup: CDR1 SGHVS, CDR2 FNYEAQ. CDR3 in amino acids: CASSTAPQGNNEQFF. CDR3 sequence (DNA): TGTGCCAGCAGCACCGCCCCACAGGGAAACAATGAGCAGTTCTTC.

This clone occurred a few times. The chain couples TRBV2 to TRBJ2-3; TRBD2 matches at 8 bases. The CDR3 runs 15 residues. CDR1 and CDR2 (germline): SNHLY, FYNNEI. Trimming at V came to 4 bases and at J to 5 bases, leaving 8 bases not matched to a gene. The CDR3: CASSVLAGGGDTQYF. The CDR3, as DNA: TGTGCCAGCAGTGTACTCGCGGGGGGTGGAGATACGCAGTATTTT.

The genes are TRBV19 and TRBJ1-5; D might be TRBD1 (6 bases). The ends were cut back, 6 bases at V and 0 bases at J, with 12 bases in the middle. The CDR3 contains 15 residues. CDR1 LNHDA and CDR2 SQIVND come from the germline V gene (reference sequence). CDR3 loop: CASSLRGDSNQPQHF. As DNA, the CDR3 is TGTGCCAGTAGCTTGAGGGGGGATAGCAATCAGCCCCAGCATTTT.

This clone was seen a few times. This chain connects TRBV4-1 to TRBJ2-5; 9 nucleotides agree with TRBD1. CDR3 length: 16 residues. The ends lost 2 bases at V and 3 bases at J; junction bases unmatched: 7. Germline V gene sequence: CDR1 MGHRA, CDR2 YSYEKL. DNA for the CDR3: TGCGCCAGCAGCCAACCACCGGGACAGGGTGAAGAGACCCAGTACTTC. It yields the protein CASSQPPGQGEETQYF.

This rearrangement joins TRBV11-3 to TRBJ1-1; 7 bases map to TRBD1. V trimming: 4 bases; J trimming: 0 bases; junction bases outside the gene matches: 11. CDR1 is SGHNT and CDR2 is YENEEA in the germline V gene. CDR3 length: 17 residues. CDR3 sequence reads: CASSSPDGTALNTEAFF. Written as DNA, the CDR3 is TGTGCCAGCAGCTCACCCGACGGGACAGCCTTGAACACTGAAGCTTTCTTT.

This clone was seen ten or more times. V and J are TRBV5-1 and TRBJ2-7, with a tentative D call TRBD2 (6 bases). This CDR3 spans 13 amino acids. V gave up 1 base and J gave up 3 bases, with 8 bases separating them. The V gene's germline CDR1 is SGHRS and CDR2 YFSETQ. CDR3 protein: CASSLWGDYEQYF. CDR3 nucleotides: TGCGCCAGCAGCTTGTGGGGGGACTACGAGCAGTACTTC.

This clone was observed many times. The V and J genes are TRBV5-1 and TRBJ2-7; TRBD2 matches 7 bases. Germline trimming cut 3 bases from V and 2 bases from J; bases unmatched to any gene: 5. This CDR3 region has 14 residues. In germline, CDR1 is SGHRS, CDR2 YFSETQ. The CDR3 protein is CASSSAGATYEQYF. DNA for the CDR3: TGCGCCAGCAGCTCGGCGGGAGCAACCTACGAGCAGTACTTC.

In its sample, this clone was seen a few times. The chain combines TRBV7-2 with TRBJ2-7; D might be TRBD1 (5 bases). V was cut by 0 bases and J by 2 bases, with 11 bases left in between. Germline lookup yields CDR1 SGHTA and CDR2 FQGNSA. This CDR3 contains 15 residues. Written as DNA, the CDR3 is TGTGCCAGCAGCTTAGCAGCAGACAGAGCCTACGAGCAGTACTTC. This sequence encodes CASSLAADRAYEQYF.

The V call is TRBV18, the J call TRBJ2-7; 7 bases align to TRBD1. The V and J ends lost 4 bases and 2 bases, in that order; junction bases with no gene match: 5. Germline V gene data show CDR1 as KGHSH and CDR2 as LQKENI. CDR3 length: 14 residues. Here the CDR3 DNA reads TGTGCCAGCTCACTCGGACAGGCACCCTACGAGCAGTACTTC. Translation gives CASSLGQAPYEQYF.

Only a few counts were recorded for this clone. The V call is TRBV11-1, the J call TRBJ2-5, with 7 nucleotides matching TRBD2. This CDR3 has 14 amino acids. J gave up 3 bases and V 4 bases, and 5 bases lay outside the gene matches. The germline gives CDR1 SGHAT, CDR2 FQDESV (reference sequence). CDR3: CASSSLSGEETQYF. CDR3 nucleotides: TGTGCCAGCAGCTCCTTAAGCGGGGAAGAGACCCAGTACTTC. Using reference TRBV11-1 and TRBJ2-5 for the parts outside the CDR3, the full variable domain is EAEVAQSPRYKITEKSQAVAFWCDPISGHATLYWYRQILGQGPELLVQFQDESVVDDSQLPKDRFSAERLKGVDSTLKIQPAELGDSAMYLCASSSLSGEETQYFGPGTRLLVL.